This TCR beta chain appears in the sequencing data of a study of Ad26.COV2.S vaccination and SARS-CoV-2 variants. Study-wide points: Overall T cell responses may have been underestimated by the analyses of TCR breadth and depth. Responses of spike-specific T cells (both CD8+ and CD4+) reportedly showed substantial breadth after vaccination. Vaccine recipients had higher spike-specific TCR breadth than placebo recipients. With respect to non-spike TCR breadth, vaccine and placebo recipients were similar.

Only a few counts were recorded for this clone. Its antigen is not identified. Trimming took 3 bases from V and 2 from J, leaving 11 bases between them. The CDR3 is made up of 14 amino acids. Germline V lookup: CDR1 SGHAT, CDR2 FQNNGV. TCRdb keeps only in-frame clones here, not all; method: immunoSEQ multiplex PCR. The sample lists some 190,000 clones, 87% occurring once. V and J are TRBV11-2 and TRBJ2-7; possible D gene TRBD1, 6 bases. The receptor was derived from a human donor who had recovered from COVID-19. The material sequenced was peripheral blood, taken after recovery from COVID-19. The CDR3 DNA follows: TGTGCCAGCAGCTTGTTAGACAGGCCCTACGAGCAGTACTTC. Amino acids: CASSLLDRPYEQYF.